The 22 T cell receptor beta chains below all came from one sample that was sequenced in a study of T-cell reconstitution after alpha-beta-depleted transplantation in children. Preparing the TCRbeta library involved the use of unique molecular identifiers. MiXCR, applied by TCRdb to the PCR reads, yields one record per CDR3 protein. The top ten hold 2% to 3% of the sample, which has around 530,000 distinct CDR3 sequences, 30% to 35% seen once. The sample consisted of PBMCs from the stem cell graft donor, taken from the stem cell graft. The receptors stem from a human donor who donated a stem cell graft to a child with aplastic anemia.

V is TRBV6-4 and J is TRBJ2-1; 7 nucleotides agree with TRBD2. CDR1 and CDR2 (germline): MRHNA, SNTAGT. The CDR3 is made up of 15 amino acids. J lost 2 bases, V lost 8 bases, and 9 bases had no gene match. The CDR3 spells CASRLAPEAYNEQFF. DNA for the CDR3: TGTGCCAGCCGACTAGCTCCTGAAGCCTACAATGAGCAGTTCTTC.

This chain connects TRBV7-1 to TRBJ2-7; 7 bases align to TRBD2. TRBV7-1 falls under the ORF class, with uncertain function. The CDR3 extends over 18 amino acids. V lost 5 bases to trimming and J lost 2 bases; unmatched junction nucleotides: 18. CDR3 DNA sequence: TGTGCCAGCAGCCCTGCGCTCTTTTGCGGGAGAGGTACCTACGAGCAGTACGTC. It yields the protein CASSPALFCGRGTYEQYV.

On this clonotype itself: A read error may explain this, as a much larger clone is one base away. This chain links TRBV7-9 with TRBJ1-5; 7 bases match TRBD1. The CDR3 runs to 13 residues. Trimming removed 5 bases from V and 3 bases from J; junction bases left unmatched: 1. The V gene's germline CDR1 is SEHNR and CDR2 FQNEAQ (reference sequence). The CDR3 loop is CASSGQDNQPQHF. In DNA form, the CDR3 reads TGTGCCAGCAGCGGACAGGACAATCAGCCCCAGCATTTT.

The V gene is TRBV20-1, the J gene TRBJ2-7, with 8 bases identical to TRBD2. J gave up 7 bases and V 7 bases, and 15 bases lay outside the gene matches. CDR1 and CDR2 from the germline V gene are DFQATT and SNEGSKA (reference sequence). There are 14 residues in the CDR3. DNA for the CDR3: TGCAGTGAGGAGGCGGGAGGCGTTTTTGGAGAGCAGTACTTC. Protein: CSEEAGGVFGEQYF.

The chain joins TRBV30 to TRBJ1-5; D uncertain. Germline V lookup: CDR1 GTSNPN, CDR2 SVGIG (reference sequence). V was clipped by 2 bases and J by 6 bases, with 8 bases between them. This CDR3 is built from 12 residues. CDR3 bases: TGTGCCTGGAGTTTGGGTAGTCAGCCCCAGCATTTT. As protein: CAWSLGSQPQHF.

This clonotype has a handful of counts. CDR3 DNA sequence: TGTGCCAGCAGCCCCCGGGGGGCTAGCGGGACCTACAATGAGCAGTTCTTC. Translating it yields CASSPRGASGTYNEQFF. The V and J genes are TRBV7-2 and TRBJ2-1; 9 bases line up with TRBD2. Unmatched junction bases numbered 10, after V lost 5 bases and J lost 2 bases. In germline, CDR1 is SGHTA, CDR2 FQGNSA. The CDR3 extends over 17 amino acids.

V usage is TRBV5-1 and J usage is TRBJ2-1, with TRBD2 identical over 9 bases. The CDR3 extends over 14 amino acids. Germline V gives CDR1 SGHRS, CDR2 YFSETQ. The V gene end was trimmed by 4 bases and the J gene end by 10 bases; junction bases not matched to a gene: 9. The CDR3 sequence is CASSPGTSRDEQFF. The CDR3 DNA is TGCGCCAGCAGCCCGGGGACTAGCAGAGACGAGCAGTTCTTC.

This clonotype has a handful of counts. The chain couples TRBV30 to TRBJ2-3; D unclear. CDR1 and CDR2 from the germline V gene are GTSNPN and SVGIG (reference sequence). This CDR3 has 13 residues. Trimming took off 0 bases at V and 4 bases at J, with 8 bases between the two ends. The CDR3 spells CAWSVASSDTQYF. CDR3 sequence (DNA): TGTGCCTGGAGTGTAGCGTCGTCAGATACGCAGTATTTT.

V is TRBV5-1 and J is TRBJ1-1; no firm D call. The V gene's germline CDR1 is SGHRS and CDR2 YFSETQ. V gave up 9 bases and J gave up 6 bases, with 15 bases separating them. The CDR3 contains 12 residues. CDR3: CATRDSGPEAFF. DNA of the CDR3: TGCGCCACCCGTGACTCGGGTCCTGAAGCTTTCTTT.

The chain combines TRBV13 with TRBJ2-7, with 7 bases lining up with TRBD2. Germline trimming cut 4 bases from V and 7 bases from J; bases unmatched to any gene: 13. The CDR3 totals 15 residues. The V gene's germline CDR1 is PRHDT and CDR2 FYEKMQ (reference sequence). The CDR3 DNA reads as TGTGCCAGCAGCTCGGGACTACCGGGCCCAGGAGAGCAGTACTTC. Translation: CASSSGLPGPGEQYF.

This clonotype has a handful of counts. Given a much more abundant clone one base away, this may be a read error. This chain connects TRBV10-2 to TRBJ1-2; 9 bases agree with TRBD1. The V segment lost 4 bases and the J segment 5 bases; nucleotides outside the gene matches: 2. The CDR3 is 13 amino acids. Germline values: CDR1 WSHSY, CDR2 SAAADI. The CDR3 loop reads CASSGTGEYGYTF. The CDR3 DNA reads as TGCGCCAGCAGTGGGACAGGGGAATATGGCTACACCTTC.

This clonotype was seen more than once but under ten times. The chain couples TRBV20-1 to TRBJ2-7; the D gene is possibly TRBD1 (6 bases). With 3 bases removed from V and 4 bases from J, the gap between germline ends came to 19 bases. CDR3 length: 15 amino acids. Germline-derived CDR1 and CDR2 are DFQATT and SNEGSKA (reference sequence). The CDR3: CSASSRGSTMYEQYF. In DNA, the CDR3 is TGCAGTGCTAGTAGCAGGGGTTCGACGATGTACGAGCAGTACTTC.

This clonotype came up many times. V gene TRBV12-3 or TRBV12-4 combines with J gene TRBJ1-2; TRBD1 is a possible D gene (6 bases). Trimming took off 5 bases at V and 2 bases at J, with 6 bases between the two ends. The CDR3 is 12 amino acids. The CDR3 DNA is TGTGCCAGCAGTACAGGGAACTATGGCTACACCTTC. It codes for CASSTGNYGYTF.

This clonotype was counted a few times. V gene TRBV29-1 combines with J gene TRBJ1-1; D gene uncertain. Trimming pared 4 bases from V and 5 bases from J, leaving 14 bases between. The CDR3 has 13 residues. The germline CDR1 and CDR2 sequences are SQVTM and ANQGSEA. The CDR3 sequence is CSVAKAVETEAFF. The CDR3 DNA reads TGCAGCGTTGCAAAGGCCGTTGAGACTGAAGCTTTCTTT.

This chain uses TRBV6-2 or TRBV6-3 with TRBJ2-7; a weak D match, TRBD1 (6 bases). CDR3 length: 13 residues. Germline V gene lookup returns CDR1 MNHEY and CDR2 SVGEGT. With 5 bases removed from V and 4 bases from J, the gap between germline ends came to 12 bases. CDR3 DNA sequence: TGTGCCAGCAGTGCGACAGGAGGTTACGAGCAGTACGTC. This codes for CASSATGGYEQYV.

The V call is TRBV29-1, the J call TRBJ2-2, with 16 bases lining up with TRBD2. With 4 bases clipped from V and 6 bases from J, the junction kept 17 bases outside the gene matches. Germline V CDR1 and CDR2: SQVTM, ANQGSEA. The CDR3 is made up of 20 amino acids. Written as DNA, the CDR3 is TGCAGCGTTGTTCAATCTAAGGGACTAGCGGGAGGGTTTGGATCCGGGGAGCTGTTTTTT. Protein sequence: CSVVQSKGLAGGFGSGELFF.

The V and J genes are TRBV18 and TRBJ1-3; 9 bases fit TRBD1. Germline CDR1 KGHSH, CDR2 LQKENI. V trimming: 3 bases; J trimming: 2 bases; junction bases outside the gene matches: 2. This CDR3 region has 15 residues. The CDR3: CASSPDRGTGNTIYF. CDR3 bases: TGTGCCAGCTCACCCGACAGGGGGACTGGAAACACCATATATTTT.

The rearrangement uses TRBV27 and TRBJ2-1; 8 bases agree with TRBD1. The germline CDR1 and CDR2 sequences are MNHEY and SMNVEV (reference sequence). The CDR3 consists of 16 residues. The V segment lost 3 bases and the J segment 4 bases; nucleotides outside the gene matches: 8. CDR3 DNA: TGTGCCAGCAGTTTCTTGGGACAGGCACTATACAATGAGCAGTTCTTC. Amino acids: CASSFLGQALYNEQFF.

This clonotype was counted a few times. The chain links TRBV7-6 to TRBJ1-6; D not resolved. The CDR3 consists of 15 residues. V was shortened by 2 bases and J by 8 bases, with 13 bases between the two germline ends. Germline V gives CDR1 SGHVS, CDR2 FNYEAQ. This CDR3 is CASSLLSGSDSPLHF. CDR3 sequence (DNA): TGTGCCAGCAGCTTACTGTCGGGTTCTGATTCACCCCTCCACTTT.

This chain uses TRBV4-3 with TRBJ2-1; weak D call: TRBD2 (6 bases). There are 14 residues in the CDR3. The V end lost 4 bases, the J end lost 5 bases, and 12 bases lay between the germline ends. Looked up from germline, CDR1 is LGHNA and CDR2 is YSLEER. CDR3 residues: CASSLRTTHNEQFF. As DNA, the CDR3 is TGCGCCAGCAGCCTGAGGACTACCCACAATGAGCAGTTCTTC.

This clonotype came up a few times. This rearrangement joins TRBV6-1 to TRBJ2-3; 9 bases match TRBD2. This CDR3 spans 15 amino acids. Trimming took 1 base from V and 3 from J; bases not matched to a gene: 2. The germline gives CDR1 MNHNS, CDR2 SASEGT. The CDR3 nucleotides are TGTGCCAGCAGTGAAGGGCTAGCGGGAACAGATACGCAGTATTTT. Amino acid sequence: CASSEGLAGTDTQYF.

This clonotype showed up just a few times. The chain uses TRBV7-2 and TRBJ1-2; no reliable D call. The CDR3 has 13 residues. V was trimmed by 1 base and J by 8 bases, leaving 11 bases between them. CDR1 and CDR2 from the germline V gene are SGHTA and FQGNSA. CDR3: CASSLETTEGYTF. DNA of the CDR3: TGTGCCAGCAGCTTAGAGACTACGGAAGGCTACACCTTC.